This TCR beta chain emerged from a study of CD8+ T cells in alopecia areata (dated by TCRdb to 2017 to 2018). About the full investigation: Treated patients were enrolled in an open-label pilot trial of oral tofacitinib at 5 to 10 mg twice daily for moderate-to-severe alopecia areata. Tofacitinib was given for 6 to 18 months, followed by 6 months of follow-up off drug to assess delayed response and recurrence. The SALT score, which quantifies the percentage of affected scalp surface area, was used to measure disease severity in treated patients. To study T cell clonal expansion in alopecia areata, the researchers applied high-throughput TCRbeta sequencing to both the C3H/HeJ mouse model and human patients. On the human side, TCRbeta sequencing was run on scalp tissue and on sorted CD4+ and CD8+ peripheral blood T cells from healthy controls and from alopecia areata patients with either patchy or totalis/universalis disease. Biopsies were taken from tofacitinib-treated patients at baseline and at 4 and 24 weeks of treatment, and a later scalp biopsy was taken in several of the tofacitinib-treated patients. Clonality in the scalp was compared among normal scalp (n=4), patchy alopecia areata scalp (n=8), and alopecia totalis/universalis scalp (n=8). RNA was extracted with the PAXgene miRNA kit for fixed scalp, the miRNeasy kit for PBMCs, and the RNeasy kit for mouse skin. immunoSEQ multiplex PCR using 35 Vbeta forward primers and 13 Jbeta reverse primers was used to amplify TCRbeta CDR3 regions. Findings and caveats that apply to the study as a whole: Unlike mouse skin, which is dominated by gammadelta T cells, normal human skin has resident alphabeta T cells that are also sequenced, and this complicates analysis of the scalp TCR repertoire. Tofacitinib significantly decreased scalp clonality and the number of expanded CD8+ clones among the top 100 scalp clones. During tofacitinib treatment, many expanded lesional clones remained in scalp and blood, and this persistence may partly explain relapse after treatment is stopped. Higher clonality and more expanded CD8+ clones were observed in lesional scalp than in normal scalp, particularly in alopecia totalis/universalis, a finding suggestive of antigenic drive. Compared with mice, TCR sequences shared between patients were less clear, possibly partly because of HLA diversity across the patient population. Because the treated cohort was small and had only one nonresponder, larger studies are needed to examine links between baseline CD8+ expansion and response.

This clone was detected once. Its antigen is not yet known. No much larger clone exists at a distance of one base, and base qualities are not known. Library prep was done by the immunoSEQ multiplex PCR assay. To provide template for TCR sequencing, every sample had RNA extracted and reverse transcribed into cDNA. SuperScript III was used for first-strand cDNA synthesis, primed with a 2:1 mix of oligo-dT and random hexamers. A synthetic immune receptor repertoire was used to gauge amplification bias, and whatever bias remained was removed computationally. The authors processed their data as follows. After raw reads were preprocessed to remove errors, the CDR3 was defined following IMGT conventions as running from the conserved cysteine to phenylalanine. Clonality was computed by normalizing Shannon entropy by log2 of the number of productive unique TCRs and subtracting the result from 1. Scalp TCRbeta sequences were cross-referenced with sorted blood CD4 and CD8 repertoires so that the CD4 or CD8 identity of scalp clones could be inferred. The table comes from immuneACCESS by way of TCRdb, which keeps in-frame sequences with V and J called. Part of the clones is missing from these tables; in studies checked, under half for an unresolved V gene and the rest for unknown reasons. That table furnishes V, J and clone size, whereas the DNA furnished D and trimming. This sample has roughly 120,000 clones in its table, and approximately 53% of those were observed once. Of the sample, approximately 0.46% is held by the ten largest clones.

Per the publication, the time point label means: around 4 weeks on oral tofacitinib. The treatment or condition label for this specimen denotes: oral pan-JAK inhibitor, 5-10 mg twice daily. Lesional scalp punch biopsies and peripheral blood were collected from alopecia areata patients. PBMCs were isolated by density centrifugation and stained for CD3, CD4 and CD8, after which CD4+ and CD8+ T cells were sorted on a FACSAria. The CDR3 measures 15 amino acids from cysteine to phenylalanine. The DNA shown is the 45-base CDR3, in frame from base 1. From the germline V gene (reference sequence), CDR1 is GTSNPN and CDR2 is SVGIG. Trimmed from V: 4 bases; trimmed from J: 1 base; junction bases lacking a gene match: 9.

Material: CD4+ T cells sorted from blood, obtained at week 4, from a patient treated with tofacitinib. The receptor's source is a human donor with alopecia areata. The V and J segments used are TRBV30 and TRBJ1-1, and TRBD1 matches 7 of the central bases. The CDR3 loop reads CAWKNSDRPNTEAFF. The DNA sequence follows: TGTGCCTGGAAGAACTCGGACAGGCCGAACACTGAAGCTTTCTTT.